Below are 32 T cell receptor beta chains sequenced from a single sample in a study of T cells in localized non-small cell lung cancer (dated by TCRdb to 2019 to 2021). Libraries were made using the immunoSEQ multiplex PCR assay. What TCRdb holds here is the immuneACCESS table cut down to in-frame rearrangements. Part of the clones is not present; checked against another copy, under half of the missing clones reflect an unresolved V gene, and the others are unexplained. The sample table lists about 22,000 clones, more than 85% of them with a count of one. The leading ten clones occupy approximately 22% of the sample. The sequenced sample was PBMCs, obtained before any cancer treatment. These receptors originate from a man between 40 and 70 years old with stage II squamous cell lung carcinoma.

This clone occurred once. The CDR3 loop reads CASSLRPSGSSYEQYF. The CDR3, as DNA: TGCGCCAGCAGCTTGCGTCCTAGCGGGAGCTCCTACGAGCAGTACTTC. The chain couples TRBV5-1 to TRBJ2-7, with 10 positions matching TRBD2. J lost 0 bases, V lost 1 base, and 4 bases had no gene match. This CDR3 has 16 residues. CDR1 is SGHRS, CDR2 YFSETQ, per germline.

The J gene is TRBJ2-3, the V gene TRBV6-1, with 11 bases lining up with TRBD2. With V trimmed by 3 bases and J by 3 bases, 11 bases remained unmatched. CDR3 size: 18 residues. Looked up from germline, CDR1 is MNHNS and CDR2 is SASEGT. The CDR3 sequence is CASSDRVLAGEGTDTQYF. CDR3 in DNA: TGTGCCAGCAGTGACCGTGTACTAGCGGGAGAGGGGACAGATACGCAGTATTTT.

The genes are TRBV6-6 and TRBJ1-6; 7 bases agree with TRBD1. Per the germline V gene, CDR1 is MNHNY and CDR2 is SVGAGI (reference sequence). J was trimmed by 6 bases and V by 4 bases; bases with no gene match: 3. This CDR3 has 14 residues. CDR3 region: CASSFGTVNSPLHF. The CDR3 coding sequence is TGTGCCAGCAGTTTCGGGACAGTTAATTCACCCCTCCACTTT.

This clone appeared a single time. The gene calls are TRBV7-3 and TRBJ2-3; 8 positions match TRBD1. Germline CDR1 SGHTA, CDR2 FQGTGA. The CDR3 consists of 16 residues. V shed 5 bases, J shed 5 bases, and the junction held 12 bases outside the gene matches. The CDR3 nucleotides read TGTGCCAGCAGCCCCCTCGGACAGGGCGGACAAGATACGCAGTATTTT. This gives the protein CASSPLGQGGQDTQYF.

The chain joins TRBV14 to TRBJ1-2; D call uncertain. The CDR3 totals 13 residues. Germline CDR1 reads SGHDN; CDR2 reads FVKESK. V lost 4 bases and J 7 bases, leaving 13 bases between the germline ends. CDR3 sequence (DNA): TGTGCCAGCAGCCGCACCACAGATGGTGGCTACACCTTC. Its protein product is CASSRTTDGGYTF.

This chain uses TRBV28 with TRBJ1-1, with D tentatively TRBD1 (5 bases). The V gene lost 3 bases and the J gene lost 11 bases, with 13 bases spanning the gap. The germline V gene has CDR1 MDHEN and CDR2 SYDVKM. The CDR3 is 12 residues long. The CDR3, as DNA: TGTGCCAGCAGTTTGGGGGAGGTCGGGGCTTTCTTT. This translates into CASSLGEVGAFF.

The genes are TRBV7-9 and TRBJ2-7, with 10 bases identical to TRBD2. Looked up from germline, CDR1 is SEHNR and CDR2 is FQNEAQ (reference sequence). This CDR3 spans 19 amino acids. The ends lost 4 bases at V and 3 bases at J; junction bases unmatched: 18. The CDR3 protein is CASSSATSGPKAGNYEQYF. The DNA for the CDR3 is TGTGCCAGCAGCTCAGCGACTAGCGGGCCAAAAGCCGGCAACTACGAGCAGTACTTC.

V gene TRBV9 combines with J gene TRBJ1-1; 11 bases fit TRBD1. The J segment lost 5 bases and the V segment lost 0 bases, leaving 6 bases of the junction unmatched. Germline V gives CDR1 SGDLS, CDR2 YYNGEE. This CDR3 is 16 amino acids long. CDR3 protein: CASSVGDRGRRTEAFF. CDR3 nucleotides: TGTGCCAGCAGCGTAGGGGACAGGGGGAGGCGAACTGAAGCTTTCTTT.

The chain recombines TRBV5-1 with TRBJ2-1; TRBD2 matches 9 bases. The V segment lost 6 bases and the J segment 6 bases; nucleotides outside the gene matches: 4. This CDR3 is built from 13 residues. Germline V lookup: CDR1 SGHRS, CDR2 YFSETQ. The CDR3 DNA is TGCGCCAGCAAGATAGCGGGGGCCAATGAGCAGTTCTTC. Its protein is CASKIAGANEQFF. Supplemented by reference TRBV5-1 and TRBJ2-1, the full variable domain reads KAGVTQTPRYLIKTRGQQVTLSCSPISGHRSVSWYQQTPGQGLQFLFEYFSETQRNKGNFPGRFSGRQFSNSRSEMNVSTLELGDSALYLCASKIAGANEQFFGPGTRLTVL.

The chain recombines TRBV5-4 with TRBJ2-1; D gene unclear. CDR1 SGHNT and CDR2 YYREEE come from the germline V gene (reference sequence). V lost 2 bases, J lost 1 base, and 16 bases lay in between. This CDR3 has 17 residues. The chain's CDR3 is CASSLIHKGPSYNEQFF. The CDR3 DNA follows: TGTGCCAGCAGCTTAATACATAAGGGCCCTTCCTACAATGAGCAGTTCTTC.

The chain joins TRBV4-3 to TRBJ1-6; TRBD1 might be the D (5 bases). Trimming stripped 1 base from V and 11 bases from J, with 15 bases between. Germline values: CDR1 LGHNA, CDR2 YSLEER. The CDR3 runs to 15 residues. CDR3 nucleotide sequence: TGCGCCAGCAGCCAAGTCGGGGCAGCATCGACACCCCTCCACTTT. Amino acid sequence: CASSQVGAASTPLHF.

The rearrangement links TRBV4-3 to TRBJ1-3; 7 nucleotides match TRBD1. V gave up 1 base and J gave up 3 bases; unmatched junction bases: 9. Germline V lookup: CDR1 LGHNA, CDR2 YSLEER. The CDR3 is 17 amino acids. The CDR3 reads CASSQVNGRGFGNTIYF. CDR3 DNA sequence: TGCGCCAGCAGCCAAGTCAATGGCAGGGGGTTTGGAAACACCATATATTTT.

This clone came up once. The chain uses TRBV28 and TRBJ2-1, with 10 bases that match TRBD2. Unmatched junction bases numbered 5, after V lost 6 bases and J lost 0 bases. Germline-derived CDR1 and CDR2 are MDHEN and SYDVKM. The CDR3 has 16 residues. This CDR3 reads CASRLAGPLSYNEQFF. The CDR3 DNA is TGTGCCAGCAGACTAGCGGGACCCCTCTCCTACAATGAGCAGTTCTTC.

This sequence joins TRBV29-1 and TRBJ2-5; unclear D gene. Between the trimmed V and J ends, which lost 4 bases and 4 bases, there was a span of 4 bases. The CDR3 is 10 amino acids. Germline V CDR1 and CDR2: SQVTM, ANQGSEA. The CDR3 loop is CSVAGETQYF. CDR3 nucleotides: TGCAGCGTTGCAGGAGAGACCCAGTACTTC.

The chain has TRBV16 and TRBJ2-3, with 7 bases lining up with TRBD2. Looked up from germline, CDR1 is KGHSY and CDR2 is FQNENV. J lost 14 bases, V lost 1 base, and 9 bases had no gene match. The CDR3 runs 13 residues. CDR3 amino acids: CASSQWEGEHLYF. CDR3 in DNA: TGTGCCAGCAGCCAATGGGAGGGAGAGCATCTGTATTTT.

J is TRBJ2-7 and V is TRBV4-1; either TRBD1 or TRBD2 may supply D (6 bases each). The V gene lost 5 bases and the J gene lost 2 bases, with 10 bases spanning the gap. The CDR3 consists of 13 residues. The germline V gene has CDR1 MGHRA and CDR2 YSYEKL. Here the CDR3 reads CASSSRGAYEQYF. The CDR3 coding sequence is TGCGCCAGCAGCTCGAGGGGGGCCTACGAGCAGTACTTC.

This chain links TRBV7-2 with TRBJ2-7, with TRBD1 matching 9 bases. Per germline, CDR1 SGHTA and CDR2 FQGNSA. Trimming took 4 bases from V and 2 from J; bases not matched to a gene: 3. The CDR3 is 14 amino acids. CDR3 in amino acids: CASSWGTGPYEQYF. The CDR3 region has the DNA TGTGCCAGCAGCTGGGGGACAGGGCCCTACGAGCAGTACTTC. The full variable domain, rest sourced from reference TRBV7-2 and TRBJ2-7, is GAGVSQSPSNKVTEKGKDVELRCDPISGHTALYWYRQSLGQGLEFLIYFQGNSAPDKSGLPSDRFSAERTGGSVSTLTIQRTQQEDSAVYLCASSWGTGPYEQYFGPGTRLTVT.

The chain has TRBV6-1 and TRBJ1-6; TRBD1 is a possible D gene (5 bases). The V gene lost 10 bases and the J gene lost 9 bases, with 16 bases spanning the gap. Germline lookup yields CDR1 MNHNS and CDR2 SASEGT. The CDR3 totals 13 residues. CDR3 region: CATQPGSLSPLHF. CDR3 DNA: TGTGCCACCCAACCAGGGTCTCTTTCACCCCTCCACTTT.

This clone came up once. This sequence joins TRBV10-3 and TRBJ1-2; no reliable D call. Trimming shortened V by 2 bases and J by 6 bases, and 4 bases separated the two germline ends. This CDR3 has 11 amino acids. From germline, CDR1 is ENHRY and CDR2 SYGVKD. DNA of the CDR3: TGTGCCATCAGTGAGGGGAATGGCTACACCTTC. Translation: CAISEGNGYTF.

The V gene is TRBV9, the J gene TRBJ1-5; D possibly corresponds to TRBD1 (6 bases). Deletions cut 8 bases from V and 0 bases from J, with 12 bases between. The CDR3 extends over 14 amino acids. The germline V gene encodes CDR1 SGDLS and CDR2 YYNGEE. The CDR3 protein is CARAQGSSNQPQHF. The CDR3 nucleotides read TGTGCCAGGGCCCAGGGGAGTAGCAATCAGCCCCAGCATTTT. Supplemented by reference TRBV9 and TRBJ1-5, the full variable domain reads DSGVTQTPKHLITATGQRVTLRCSPRSGDLSVYWYQQSLDQGLQFLIQYYNGEERAKGNILERFSAQQFPDLHSELNLSSLELGDSALYFCARAQGSSNQPQHFGDGTRLSIL.

The chain carries TRBV4-3 and TRBJ1-2; D gene uncertain. Deletions cut 3 bases from V and 2 bases from J, with 13 bases between. Germline CDR1 and CDR2: LGHNA and YSLEER. The CDR3 covers 15 residues. The CDR3 region is CASSHVRNSNYGYTF. The CDR3 DNA follows: TGCGCCAGCAGCCATGTCCGTAATTCAAACTATGGCTACACCTTC.

The chain links TRBV19 to TRBJ2-5; no clear D gene. Germline V CDR1 and CDR2: LNHDA, SQIVND (reference sequence). This CDR3 is 14 amino acids long. V was trimmed by 7 bases and J by 3 bases, leaving 15 bases between them. CDR3 sequence: CASTKWVAKETQYF. The DNA for the CDR3 is TGTGCCAGTACCAAATGGGTAGCCAAAGAGACCCAGTACTTC. The variable domain in full, completed from reference TRBV19 and TRBJ2-5, reads DGGITQSPKYLFRKEGQNVTLSCEQNLNHDAMYWYRQDPGQGLRLIYYSQIVNDFQKGDIAEGYSVSREKKESFPLTVTSAQKNPTAFYLCASTKWVAKETQYFGPGTRLLVL.

The chain employs TRBV9 and TRBJ2-1; 8 nucleotides align to TRBD2. Per the germline V gene, CDR1 is SGDLS and CDR2 is YYNGEE. CDR3 length: 17 residues. J lost 0 bases, V lost 3 bases, and 8 bases had no gene match. The CDR3 protein is CASSGSLSGGSYNEQFF. The CDR3 DNA reads TGTGCCAGCAGCGGGAGCCTGAGCGGGGGCTCCTACAATGAGCAGTTCTTC.

The V call is TRBV4-1, the J call TRBJ2-5; 8 nucleotides align to TRBD2. With 4 bases clipped from V and 2 bases from J, the junction kept 6 bases outside the gene matches. The germline V gene has CDR1 MGHRA and CDR2 YSYEKL. This CDR3 region has 15 residues. The CDR3 spells CASSPRGERQETQYF. CDR3 nucleotides: TGCGCCAGCAGCCCGCGGGGGGAAAGACAAGAGACCCAGTACTTC.

The chain couples TRBV6-5 to TRBJ1-6; a possible D gene is TRBD1 (6 bases). The CDR3 length is 15 residues. Deletions cut 7 bases from V and 7 bases from J, with 17 bases between. CDR1 is MNHEY, CDR2 SVGAGI, per germline. CDR3 sequence: CASKLQGGLNSPLHF. CDR3 DNA sequence: TGTGCCAGCAAGTTACAGGGAGGGTTGAATTCACCCCTCCACTTT.

The chain couples TRBV11-2 to TRBJ1-1; D might be TRBD1 (5 bases). The V end was cut by 5 bases, the J end by 11 bases, with 27 bases between. This CDR3 has 16 amino acids. The germline CDR1 and CDR2 sequences are SGHAT and FQNNGV. The CDR3 loop is CASSPPALDTRGEAFF. The DNA for the CDR3 is TGTGCCAGCAGCCCCCCGGCCCTGGACACACGGGGCGAGGCTTTCTTT.

The gene calls are TRBV18 and TRBJ2-2; no clear D. Germline CDR1 is KGHSH and CDR2 is LQKENI. This CDR3 contains 14 residues. Trimming removed 6 bases from V and 4 bases from J, with 12 bases in between. The CDR3 DNA follows: TGTGCCAGCTCGCCCGGGCCAAGCACCGGGGAGCTGTTTTTT. Translated, it gives CASSPGPSTGELFF.

V and J are TRBV19 and TRBJ2-5; 12 nucleotides line up with TRBD2. In germline, CDR1 is LNHDA, CDR2 SQIVND (reference sequence). CDR3 length: 15 residues. The trim removed 4 bases at V and 5 bases at J, leaving 5 bases unmatched. The CDR3 protein is CASSRTSGAGETQYF. The CDR3 DNA reads as TGTGCCAGTAGTAGGACTAGCGGGGCGGGGGAGACCCAGTACTTC.

The rearrangement links TRBV27 to TRBJ2-2; D is perhaps TRBD2 (6 bases). Deletions cut 10 bases from V and 5 bases from J, with 17 bases between. The CDR3 contains 14 residues. The germline V gene encodes CDR1 MNHEY and CDR2 SMNVEV (reference sequence). CDR3 coding DNA: TGTGCCACCTTGAGGGACTCCTTAACCGGGGAGCTGTTTTTT. Its protein product is CATLRDSLTGELFF.

The chain has TRBV6-5 and TRBJ2-1, with D tentatively TRBD1 (6 bases). The CDR3 has 16 residues. V lost 0 bases and J lost 4, with 13 bases in between. Germline V lookup: CDR1 MNHEY, CDR2 SVGAGI. This chain's CDR3 is CASSYSRLGTYNEQFF. The CDR3 coding sequence is TGTGCCAGCAGTTACTCGAGGTTAGGGACATACAATGAGCAGTTCTTC.

The V call is TRBV7-3, the J call TRBJ2-2; 8 positions match TRBD1. CDR3 length equals 14 residues. The germline V gene has CDR1 SGHTA and CDR2 FQGTGA. Trimming took 8 bases from V and 0 from J; bases not matched to a gene: 2. The CDR3 coding sequence is TGTGCCAGCGGGACAGGATCGAACACCGGGGAGCTGTTTTTT. Its translation: CASGTGSNTGELFF.

Here the CDR3 DNA reads TGTGCCAGCAGCCCAGGACGGGCTAGCACAGATACGCAGTATTTT. Amino acid sequence: CASSPGRASTDTQYF. The chain recombines TRBV7-9 with TRBJ2-3; D is unresolved. Between the trimmed V and J ends, which lost 5 bases and 0 bases, there was a span of 12 bases. Germline V gene data show CDR1 as SEHNR and CDR2 as FQNEAQ (reference sequence). This CDR3 has 15 residues.